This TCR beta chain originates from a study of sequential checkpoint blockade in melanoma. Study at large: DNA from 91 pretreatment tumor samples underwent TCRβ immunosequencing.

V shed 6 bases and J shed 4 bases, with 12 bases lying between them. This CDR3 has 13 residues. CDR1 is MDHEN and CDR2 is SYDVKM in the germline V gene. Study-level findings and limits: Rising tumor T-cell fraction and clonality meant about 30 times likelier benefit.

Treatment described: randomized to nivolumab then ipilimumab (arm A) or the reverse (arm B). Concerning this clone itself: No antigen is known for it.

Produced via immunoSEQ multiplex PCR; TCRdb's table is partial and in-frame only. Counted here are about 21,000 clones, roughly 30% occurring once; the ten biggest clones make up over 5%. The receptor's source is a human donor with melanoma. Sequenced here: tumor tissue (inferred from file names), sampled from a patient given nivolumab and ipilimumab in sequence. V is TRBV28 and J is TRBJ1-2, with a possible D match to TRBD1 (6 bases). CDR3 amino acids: CASRTGGGYGYTF. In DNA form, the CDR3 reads TGTGCCAGCAGAACGGGGGGCGGCTATGGCTACACCTTC.